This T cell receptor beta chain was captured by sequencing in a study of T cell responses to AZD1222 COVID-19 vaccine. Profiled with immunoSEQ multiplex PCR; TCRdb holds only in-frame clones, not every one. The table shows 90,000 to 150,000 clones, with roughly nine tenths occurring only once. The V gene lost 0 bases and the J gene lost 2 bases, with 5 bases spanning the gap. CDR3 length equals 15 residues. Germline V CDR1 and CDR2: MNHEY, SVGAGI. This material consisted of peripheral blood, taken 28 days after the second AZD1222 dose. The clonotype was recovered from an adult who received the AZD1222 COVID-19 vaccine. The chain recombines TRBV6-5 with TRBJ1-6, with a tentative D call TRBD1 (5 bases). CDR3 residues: CASSYSGAYNSPLHF. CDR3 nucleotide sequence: TGTGCCAGCAGTTACTCGGGGGCCTATAATTCACCCCTCCACTTT.